This T cell receptor beta chain was captured by sequencing in a study of blood T cell repertoires in COVID-19. Enrolled through a virtual design, the participants were between roughly 18 and 95 years of age and came from roughly 22 US areas. Germline lookup yields CDR1 SNHLY and CDR2 FYNNEI. CDR3 length equals 15 residues. Trimming cost V 5 bases and J 8 bases; bases outside gene matches: 9. Data came from immunoSEQ multiplex PCR; TCRdb stores just in-frame clones and leaves some out. The profile shows approximately 140,000 clones, roughly 87% of them singletons. This receptor was identified in a woman between 40 and 55 years old who had been exposed to COVID-19. This sequence joins TRBV2 and TRBJ1-6; TRBD1 aligns across 7 bases. The sequencing input was PBMCs or T cells enriched from blood (not recorded which). In DNA, the CDR3 is TGTGCCAGCAGTAAACTGACAGGGACGGATTCACCCCTCCACTTT. As protein: CASSKLTGTDSPLHF.